In this sample, the clone carrying this T cell receptor (beta chain) turned up a few times. Its antigen remains unidentified. V lost 5 bases, J lost 4 bases, and 9 bases lay in between. This CDR3 region has 12 residues. The V gene's germline CDR1 is SGHTA and CDR2 FQGNSA. TCRdb recomputed calls from the reads with MiXCR, one row per CDR3 protein. The data show 28,000 or so distinct CDR3 sequences, with over 15% seen just once and 80% to 90% held by the top ten. The sample is drawn from a study of T cell repertoires in cytomegalovirus infection. Study as a whole: CMV epitopes used comprised recently identified HLA-C-restricted ones and well-studied HLA-B-restricted ones. From public TCR beta signatures came an indication of both CMV infection and matching HLA type.

Study-wide results and caveats: Dominating the ex vivo response were HLA-C-restricted CMV-specific TCR beta clonotypes. The study identified carriers of CMV plus the relevant HLA from cumulative public TCR beta family frequency.

This material consisted of CD8+ T cells from cultured PBMCs, taken from culture after CMV antigen stimulation. The rearrangement joins TRBV7-2 to TRBJ2-7, with a weak D call TRBD2 (6 bases). The sequence was collected from a human donor in good health (CMV status not recorded). Some clones in this sample may be carry-over from other donors' samples. CDR3 amino acids: CASSGGSYEQYF. For the CDR3, the DNA is TGTGCCAGCAGCGGGGGGTCTTACGAGCAGTACTTC.